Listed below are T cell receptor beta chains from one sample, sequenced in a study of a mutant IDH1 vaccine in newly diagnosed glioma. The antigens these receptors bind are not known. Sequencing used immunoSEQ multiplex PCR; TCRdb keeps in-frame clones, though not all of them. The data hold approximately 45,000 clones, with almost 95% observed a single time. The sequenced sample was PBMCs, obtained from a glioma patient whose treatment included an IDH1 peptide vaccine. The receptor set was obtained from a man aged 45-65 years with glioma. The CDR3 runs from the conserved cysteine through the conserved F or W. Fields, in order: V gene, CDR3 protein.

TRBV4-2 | CASSQGTGHTDTQYF
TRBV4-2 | CASSQLKGTSGNNEQFF
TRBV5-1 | CASSLTSGEDIQYF
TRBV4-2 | CASSQDRATRGTDTQYF
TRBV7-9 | CASSTVAQNSPLHF
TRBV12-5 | CASGLGQVGSQEELFF
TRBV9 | CASSPEEGGPIETQYF
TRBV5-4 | CASSSRGAYNEQFF
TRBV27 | CASRGQGLNEQFF
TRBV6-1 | CASSGYGSGDSGNTIYF
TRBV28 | CASSFPGGAGPHGYTF
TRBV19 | CASSPFPGVSTDTQYF
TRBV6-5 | CASSWGREQYF
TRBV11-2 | CASSLEAGDSYEQYF
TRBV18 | CASSTRGGQGNEKLFF
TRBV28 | CASSVGGVDEKLFF